This is a list of T cell receptor beta chains from one sample in a study of T cell responses to AZD1222 COVID-19 vaccine. Data came from immunoSEQ multiplex PCR; TCRdb stores just in-frame clones and leaves some out. Seen here are about 150,000 clones, about 86% observed once, and the top ten hold about 5%. This material consisted of peripheral blood, taken 28 days after the second AZD1222 dose. Receptors originate from an adult who received the AZD1222 COVID-19 vaccine. CDR3s include the opening cysteine and the closing phenylalanine or tryptophan. D genes are given only for firm matches. Not every row has a clone size; where given, it reads once, few, many or a size class.

size	J	D	V	CDR3	DNA
once	TRBJ2-1	TRBD2	TRBV6-1	CASNLLAGEQFF	TGTGCCAGCAACTTACTAGCGGGTGAGCAGTTCTTC
-	TRBJ2-1	-	TRBV20-1	CSASREHKKEQFF	TGCAGTGCTAGTCGGGAACACAAGAAGGAGCAGTTCTTC
-	TRBJ1-5	TRBD1	TRBV27	CASSSRTGAIHQPQHF	TGTGCCAGCAGTTCCAGGACAGGGGCCATTCATCAGCCCCAGCATTTT
-	TRBJ2-7	-	TRBV5-1	CASSLGTSEQYF	TGCGCCAGCAGCCTAGGAACCAGTGAGCAGTACTTC
-	TRBJ1-2	-	TRBV6-5	CASRTGGAIGYTF	TGTGCCAGCAGAACGGGGGGGGCCATTGGCTACACCTTC
-	TRBJ1-5	-	TRBV6-5	CASGPNQPQHF	TGTGCCAGCGGCCCCAATCAGCCCCAGCATTTT
-	TRBJ1-5	-	TRBV29-1	CSVRGGDQPQHF	TGCAGCGTCAGGGGAGGCGATCAGCCCCAGCATTTT
-	TRBJ1-6	-	TRBV30	CAWSVLALPLHF	TGTGCCTGGAGTGTACTGGCGCTACCCCTCCACTTT
few	TRBJ2-5	TRBD2	TRBV5-1	CASSKTSGTPRETQYF	TGCGCCAGCAGTAAAACTAGCGGGACTCCTAGAGAGACCCAGTACTTC
-	TRBJ1-1	-	TRBV5-1	CASTLGQREEAFF	TGCGCCAGCACCCTCGGACAGCGAGAAGAAGCTTTCTTT
-	TRBJ2-3	-	TRBV18	CASSGSGMDDTQYF	TGTGCCAGCTCAGGTAGTGGGATGGACGATACGCAGTATTTT
-	TRBJ1-5	-	TRBV6-6	CASRPSGQPQHF	TGTGCCAGCAGGCCCAGTGGTCAGCCCCAGCATTTT
once	TRBJ2-2	TRBD1	TRBV2	CASISQGAGTGELFF	TGTGCCAGCATTTCACAGGGGGCAGGCACCGGGGAGCTGTTTTTT
-	TRBJ1-2	TRBD1	TRBV7-2	CASSLSFTGADEGYTF	TGTGCCAGCAGCTTGAGCTTCACAGGGGCCGACGAGGGCTACACCTTC
-	TRBJ2-7	-	TRBV24-1	CATVREQYF	TGTGCCACCGTGCGCGAGCAGTACTTC
-	TRBJ2-1	TRBD2	TRBV10-3	CAISEFVLRASGVIEQFF	TGTGCCATCAGTGAATTCGTCTTAAGGGCTAGCGGGGTTATTGAGCAGTTCTTC
-	TRBJ1-1	TRBD1	TRBV10-3	CAIRGDRGLTEAFF	TGTGCCATCAGGGGGGACAGGGGGCTCACTGAAGCTTTCTTT
few	TRBJ2-1	-	TRBV25-1	CASSPYNEQFF	TGTGCCAGCAGTCCCTACAATGAGCAGTTCTTC
-	TRBJ2-7	-	TRBV4-2	CASSQARVLAAYEQYF	TGTGCCAGCAGCCAAGCCCGGGTCCTCGCCGCCTACGAGCAGTACTTC
-	TRBJ2-3	-	TRBV7-6	CASSPTSPPDTQYF	TGTGCCAGCAGCCCCACGAGTCCCCCAGATACGCAGTATTTT
-	TRBJ2-3	-	TRBV7-2	CASSSGLDTQYF	TGTGCCAGCAGCTCAGGTTTAGATACGCAGTATTTT
-	TRBJ1-5	-	TRBV25-1	CASSAEGGQPQHF	TGTGCCAGCAGTGCCGAGGGGGGCCAGCCCCAGCATTTT
-	TRBJ1-1	TRBD1	TRBV18	CASSPGTGRWEAFF	TGTGCCAGCTCACCTGGGACAGGGCGTTGGGAAGCTTTCTTT
-	TRBJ2-5	-	TRBV7-9	CASSRATQETQYF	TGTGCCAGCAGCCGGGCTACCCAAGAGACCCAGTACTTC
-	TRBJ1-2	-	TRBV6-4	CASSDSGTPNYGYTF	TGTGCCAGCAGTGACTCTGGAACTCCTAACTATGGCTACACCTTC
-	TRBJ1-2	-	TRBV6-6	CASSYSEANYGYTF	TGTGCCAGCAGTTACTCGGAAGCTAACTATGGCTACACCTTC
-	TRBJ2-1	TRBD2	TRBV9	CASSIASGGDEQFF	TGTGCCAGCAGCATCGCTAGCGGGGGGGATGAGCAGTTCTTC
-	TRBJ1-1	-	TRBV28	CASSPPQVGRAEAFF	TGTGCCAGCAGCCCCCCCCAGGTAGGACGGGCTGAAGCTTTCTTT
-	TRBJ1-5	-	TRBV3-1/TRBV3-2	CASSQESNQPQHF	TGTGCCAGCAGCCAAGAAAGCAATCAGCCCCAGCATTTT
-	TRBJ2-7	-	TRBV19	CASRGEGIMKQYF	TGTGCCAGTAGAGGCGAGGGAATTATGAAGCAGTACTTC
few	TRBJ1-1	-	TRBV10-3	CAISGGNTEAFF	TGTGCCATCTCGGGCGGGAACACTGAAGCTTTCTTT
-	TRBJ1-2	-	TRBV6-5	CATDRGGGANGYTF	TGTGCCACCGACAGAGGAGGGGGGGCGAATGGCTACACCTTC